The 31 T cell receptor beta chains listed next were all sequenced from one sample in a study of Ad26.COV2.S vaccination and SARS-CoV-2 variants. Method: immunoSEQ multiplex PCR; TCRdb's copy keeps in-frame clones and lacks some. The table lists about 350,000 clones, 88% of them singletons. Regarding treatment: over 15 received Ad26.COV2.S at low or high dose, single or two shots; roughly five received placebo; per-sample allocation not given. Sampling occurred on day 63 after the first vaccine or placebo injection. Source: peripheral blood, taken in a trial of Ad26.COV2.S vaccine versus placebo. These receptors all come from a person aged 18-65 years who received the Ad26.COV2.S COVID-19 vaccine or a placebo.

The chain is built from TRBV5-4 and TRBJ1-5, with D possibly being TRBD1 (5 bases). V was cut by 4 bases and J by 5 bases, with 10 bases left in between. Germline CDR1 reads SGHNT; CDR2 reads YYREEE (reference sequence). This CDR3 contains 13 residues. As DNA, the CDR3 is TGTGCCAGCAGCCCGGGACGGGATCAGCCCCAGCATTTT. Encoded protein: CASSPGRDQPQHF.

This CDR3 reads CASSSITSGTQRDYEQYF. The CDR3 nucleotides are TGCGCCAGCAGCTCGATAACCTCCGGGACACAAAGGGACTACGAGCAGTACTTC. The chain employs TRBV5-1 and TRBJ2-7, with D perhaps matching TRBD1 (6 bases). CDR3 length: 18 residues. Germline V gene data show CDR1 as SGHRS and CDR2 as YFSETQ. V was pared by 3 bases and J by 3 bases, with 25 bases between.

The chain carries TRBV5-6 and TRBJ2-1; D is unclear. The V gene's germline CDR1 is SGHDT and CDR2 YYEEEE. Trimming took off 2 bases at V and 12 bases at J, with 12 bases between the two ends. The CDR3 contains 12 residues. Here the CDR3 DNA reads TGTGCCAGCAGCTTCGGATCCACCGGGCAGTTCTTC. This gives the protein CASSFGSTGQFF.

This chain joins TRBV7-2 and TRBJ1-2; possibly TRBD1 for D (5 bases). Germline lookup yields CDR1 SGHTA and CDR2 FQGNSA. The V gene lost 2 bases and the J gene lost 7 bases, with 17 bases spanning the gap. The CDR3 sequence is 15 residues long. The CDR3 sequence: CASSLLEQGVSGYTF. CDR3 sequence (DNA): TGTGCCAGCAGCTTATTAGAGCAGGGCGTATCTGGCTACACCTTC.

This clone was seen just once. The V gene is TRBV19, the J gene TRBJ1-2, with TRBD1 identical over 11 bases. The CDR3 spans 15 residues. V shed 7 bases and J 4 bases; nucleotides not matched to a gene: 8. Germline V gene lookup returns CDR1 LNHDA and CDR2 SQIVND (reference sequence). The CDR3 DNA reads TGTGCCAGTACCGGAGGACAGGGGGCCAGCTATGGCTACACCTTC. Translating gives CASTGGQGASYGYTF.

V is TRBV19 and J is TRBJ1-5; 9 bases fit TRBD1. V gave up 5 bases and J gave up 7 bases; unmatched junction bases: 9. CDR1 LNHDA and CDR2 SQIVND come from the germline V gene (reference sequence). The CDR3 covers 15 residues. In DNA, the CDR3 is TGTGCCAGTAGTGTTTCAAACAGGGGGCTACAGCCCCAGCATTTT. As protein: CASSVSNRGLQPQHF.

The chain employs TRBV18 and TRBJ2-1, with TRBD2 identical over 9 bases. V trimming: 0 bases; J trimming: 5 bases; junction bases outside the gene matches: 8. This CDR3 contains 17 residues. Germline-derived CDR1 and CDR2 are KGHSH and LQKENI. The CDR3 is CASSPPMTSGYNNEQFF. The CDR3 nucleotides read TGTGCCAGCTCACCACCGATGACTAGCGGATACAACAATGAGCAGTTCTTC.

V usage is TRBV3-1 (or the pseudogene TRBV3-2) and J usage is TRBJ1-6; D gene ambiguous. Germline V gene sequence: CDR1 LGHDT, CDR2 YNNKEL (reference sequence). There are 12 residues in the CDR3. Trimming took off 1 base at V and 11 bases at J, with 6 bases between the two ends. The CDR3 loop is CASSQGNAPLHF. The DNA of the CDR3 is TGTGCCAGCAGCCAAGGGAACGCACCCCTCCACTTT.

The chain has TRBV30 and TRBJ2-7, with 7 bases fitting TRBD1. V lost 4 bases and J lost 3; bases outside the gene matches: 3. Germline assignment: CDR1 GTSNPN and CDR2 SVGIG (reference sequence). This CDR3 spans 12 amino acids. CDR3 coding DNA: TGTGCCTGGAACAGGGGAGACTACGAGCAGTACTTC. It specifies CAWNRGDYEQYF.

This sequence joins TRBV6-2 or TRBV6-3 and TRBJ1-5; D uncertain. Germline CDR1 is MNHEY and CDR2 is SVGEGT. V was trimmed by 0 bases and J by 0 bases, leaving 6 bases between them. CDR3 length: 15 residues. CDR3 DNA sequence: TGTGCCAGCAGTTACTCGGAATATAGCAATCAGCCCCAGCATTTT. This codes for CASSYSEYSNQPQHF.

The chain employs TRBV7-8 and TRBJ1-1; 8 bases line up with TRBD1. The V segment lost 1 base and the J segment 7 bases; nucleotides outside the gene matches: 8. This CDR3 spans 15 amino acids. The germline V gene has CDR1 SGHVS and CDR2 FQNEAQ. The CDR3 is CASSLDPGQAVEAFF. CDR3 DNA: TGTGCCAGCAGCTTAGATCCGGGACAGGCCGTTGAAGCTTTCTTT.

The genes are TRBV15 and TRBJ1-5, with 8 bases matching TRBD1. Germline V gives CDR1 LNHNV, CDR2 YYDKDF (reference sequence). V lost 1 base and J lost 9; bases outside the gene matches: 5. The CDR3 is 14 amino acids. The CDR3 is CATSRGDRTLPQHF. CDR3 DNA: TGTGCCACCAGCAGAGGGGACAGGACCTTGCCCCAGCATTTT.

The genes are TRBV6-5 and TRBJ2-1; 8 bases are shared with TRBD2. Germline assignment: CDR1 MNHEY and CDR2 SVGAGI. Germline trimming cut 7 bases from V and 12 bases from J; bases unmatched to any gene: 14. CDR3 length: 14 residues. The CDR3 DNA follows: TGTGCCAGCAAGACTAGCGTAATCACAGGACGGCAGTTCTTC. Translation gives CASKTSVITGRQFF.

This sequence joins TRBV10-1 and TRBJ1-4, with D unclear. V was pared by 7 bases and J by 5 bases, with 20 bases between. The CDR3 is 16 amino acids. The germline gives CDR1 WNHNN, CDR2 SYGVQD (reference sequence). The chain's CDR3 is CASIKKGGLSNEKLFF. In DNA form, the CDR3 reads TGCGCCAGCATTAAGAAAGGTGGACTCTCGAATGAAAAACTGTTTTTT.

The chain carries TRBV4-1 and TRBJ2-4; possibly TRBD1 or TRBD2 for D (5 bases each). The V gene's germline CDR1 is MGHRA and CDR2 YSYEKL. V lost 0 bases, J lost 0 bases, and 9 bases lay in between. The CDR3 sequence is 16 residues long. The CDR3 DNA reads as TGCGCCAGCAGCCAAGAGGGGACCTTAGCCAAAAACATTCAGTACTTC. This gives the protein CASSQEGTLAKNIQYF.

About this clone itself: The same CDR3 can be traced to other DNA sequences in this sample. V is TRBV20-1 and J is TRBJ2-2, with D possibly being TRBD1 or TRBD2 (5 bases each). Germline CDR1 is DFQATT and CDR2 is SNEGSKA (reference sequence). CDR3 length: 14 residues. V lost 3 bases to trimming and J lost 5 bases, with 13 bases between them. The CDR3 bases are TGCAGTGCTAGTCTTGGGACCGCTACCGGGGAGCTGTTTTTT. Its translation is CSASLGTATGELFF.

The chain is built from TRBV30 and TRBJ2-7; perhaps TRBD2 as D (5 bases). CDR3 length: 13 residues. Trimming left V 1 base short and J 7 bases short, with 14 bases between. Germline V gives CDR1 GTSNPN, CDR2 SVGIG (reference sequence). The CDR3 DNA follows: TGTGCCTGGAGTGCCCGCGGCGGCGGGGAGCAGTACTTC. This sequence encodes CAWSARGGGEQYF.

The rearrangement joins TRBV11-2 to TRBJ1-4, with 10 bases lining up with TRBD1. The CDR3 runs 17 residues. The germline V gene encodes CDR1 SGHAT and CDR2 FQNNGV. Trimming at V came to 5 bases and at J to 8 bases, leaving 14 bases not matched to a gene. CDR3 sequence reads: CASSRPGQGSRAEKLFF. For the CDR3, the DNA is TGTGCCAGCAGCCGACCGGGACAGGGGAGCCGGGCCGAAAAACTGTTTTTT.

This clone was observed a single time. This chain connects TRBV7-2 to TRBJ1-2, with unresolved D. This CDR3 is 9 amino acids long. Germline V gene lookup returns CDR1 SGHTA and CDR2 FQGNSA. Trimming removed 4 bases at V and 12 bases at J, with 6 bases between. Here the CDR3 reads CASSSAHTF. The CDR3, as DNA: TGTGCCAGCAGCTCCGCTCACACCTTC.

CDR3 residues: CASSALDRVGQPQHF. The CDR3 DNA follows: TGTGCCAGCAGCGCCTTGGACAGGGTGGGTCAGCCCCAGCATTTT. The rearrangement uses TRBV9 and TRBJ1-5; 8 nucleotides match TRBD1. Germline loops: CDR1 SGDLS, CDR2 YYNGEE. There are 15 residues in the CDR3. The V gene end was trimmed by 3 bases and the J gene end by 6 bases; junction bases not matched to a gene: 8.

The chain uses TRBV6-5 and TRBJ2-6; D perhaps matches TRBD2 (5 bases). The ends were cut back, 5 bases at V and 2 bases at J, with 10 bases in the middle. Germline assignment: CDR1 MNHEY and CDR2 SVGAGI. The CDR3 is 15 residues long. The CDR3 coding sequence is TGTGCCAGCAGTAGGTCCGGGGCTGGGGCCAACGTCCTGACTTTC. As protein: CASSRSGAGANVLTF.

With regard to this clone: A junction end diverges from the germline sequence, so it may reflect a read error. The chain links TRBV5-5 to TRBJ2-4, with 8 positions matching TRBD1. This CDR3 has 15 amino acids. CDR1 is SGHKS and CDR2 is YYEKEE in the germline V gene (reference sequence). The CDR3 spells CASSFLSGLGQGGLF. In nucleotides, the CDR3 is TGTGCCAGCAGCTTTTTATCCGGTCTCGGACAGGGCGGCCTCTTC.

V gene TRBV3-1 (or the pseudogene TRBV3-2) combines with J gene TRBJ1-2; D gene ambiguous. The V gene's germline CDR1 is LGHDT and CDR2 YNNKEL (reference sequence). The CDR3 has 14 amino acids. Trimming removed 3 bases from V and 1 base from J, with 9 bases in between. The CDR3 nucleotides read TGTGCCAGCAGCCAGCTCCTAAATAACTATGGCTACACCTTC. Protein sequence: CASSQLLNNYGYTF.

V usage is TRBV6-6 and J usage is TRBJ1-6, with TRBD1 matching 7 bases. With V trimmed by 0 bases and J by 4 bases, 3 bases remained unmatched. The CDR3 is 16 amino acids. The germline gives CDR1 MNHNY, CDR2 SVGAGI (reference sequence). The CDR3 region is CASSYSPGQYNSPLHF. DNA of the CDR3: TGTGCCAGCAGTTACTCTCCGGGACAGTATAATTCACCCCTCCACTTT.

The chain carries TRBV5-1 and TRBJ2-3; TRBD1 matches at 10 bases. There are 20 residues in the CDR3. Germline values: CDR1 SGHRS, CDR2 YFSETQ. Trimming at V came to 4 bases and at J to 0 bases, leaving 17 bases not matched to a gene. CDR3 amino acids: CASSTPGQGIFRTSTDTQYF. In DNA, the CDR3 is TGCGCCAGCAGCACCCCGGGACAGGGGATATTTAGAACTAGCACAGATACGCAGTATTTT. The full variable domain, with the rest looked up from reference TRBV5-1 and TRBJ2-3, is KAGVTQTPRYLIKTRGQQVTLSCSPISGHRSVSWYQQTPGQGLQFLFEYFSETQRNKGNFPGRFSGRQFSNSRSEMNVSTLELGDSALYLCASSTPGQGIFRTSTDTQYFGPGTRLTVL.

The genes are TRBV18 and TRBJ2-2; 7 bases are shared with TRBD1. The CDR3 consists of 14 residues. Germline CDR1 and CDR2: KGHSH and LQKENI. The V gene end was trimmed by 3 bases and the J gene end by 5 bases; junction bases not matched to a gene: 3. DNA of the CDR3: TGTGCCAGCTCACCCATACAGGGGACCGGGGAGCTGTTTTTT. The encoded protein is CASSPIQGTGELFF.

This sequence joins TRBV7-8 and TRBJ1-1; D gene unclear. Germline CDR1 and CDR2: SGHVS and FQNEAQ. Trimming stripped 5 bases from V and 3 bases from J, with 10 bases between. This CDR3 contains 13 residues. The CDR3, as DNA: TGTGCCAGCAGCCCTGGGGTAGACACTGAAGCTTTCTTT. It encodes CASSPGVDTEAFF.

The gene calls are TRBV27 and TRBJ2-5, with D hard to call. CDR3 length: 12 residues. CDR1 MNHEY and CDR2 SMNVEV come from the germline V gene (reference sequence). V lost 7 bases and J 3 bases, leaving 9 bases between the germline ends. The CDR3 is CASNSTEETQYF. Here the CDR3 DNA reads TGTGCCAGCAATTCGACTGAAGAGACCCAGTACTTC.

This clone has just one count. This rearrangement joins TRBV4-3 to TRBJ1-1; D uncertain. V gave up 0 bases and J gave up 10 bases, with 9 bases separating them. The CDR3 length is 12 residues. Germline CDR1 LGHNA, CDR2 YSLEER. Here the CDR3 reads CASSQEEGRAFF. CDR3 nucleotide sequence: TGCGCCAGCAGCCAAGAGGAAGGGAGAGCTTTCTTT.

The chain recombines TRBV7-8 with TRBJ1-1; D is ambiguous. The germline V gene encodes CDR1 SGHVS and CDR2 FQNEAQ. With 5 bases removed from V and 9 bases from J, the gap between germline ends came to 22 bases. The CDR3 is made up of 15 amino acids. The CDR3 DNA reads TGTGCCAGCAGCCCAAAAAATGGGAGGACGGGCCAAGCTTTCTTT. It encodes CASSPKNGRTGQAFF.

This sequence joins TRBV6-5 and TRBJ2-7; D assignment may be TRBD1 or TRBD2 (6 bases each). CDR3 length: 13 amino acids. Germline V gene lookup returns CDR1 MNHEY and CDR2 SVGAGI. V was clipped by 4 bases and J by 7 bases, with 14 bases between them. The CDR3 loop is CASSSYRAGEQYF. DNA of the CDR3: TGTGCCAGCAGTTCCTACAGGGCGGGGGAGCAGTACTTC.